This note documents a single T cell receptor (beta chain) sequence. The target antigen is unknown. This CDR3 comprises 13 residues. Germline V gene lookup returns CDR1 SGHRS and CDR2 YFSETQ. The germline V and J ends were trimmed by 0 bases and 7 bases, with 10 bases remaining between them. This record belongs to a study of CD8+ T cells in alopecia areata. Overall study: Treatment comprised oral tofacitinib, 5 to 10 mg twice daily, in treated patients.

Treatment: oral pan-JAK inhibitor, 5-10 mg twice daily. Regarding the study as a whole: More clonal than normal scalp was lesional scalp, particularly alopecia totalis/universalis. Many expanded lesional clones stayed in scalp and blood while on tofacitinib.

The authors extracted RNA and reverse transcribed it into cDNA as the sequencing template. Data came from immunoSEQ multiplex PCR; TCRdb stores just in-frame clones and leaves some out. The sample lists hundreds of thousands of clones; under 40% were seen once. This receptor was obtained from a human donor with alopecia areata. This specimen was CD4+ T cells sorted from blood, taken at approximately week 30, from a patient treated with tofacitinib. V gene TRBV5-1 combines with J gene TRBJ1-1, with D hard to call. For the CDR3, the DNA is TGCGCCAGCAGCTTGGGCCGGACGGATGAAGCTTTCTTT. Translated, it gives CASSLGRTDEAFF.